The 31 T cell receptor beta chains given below trace back to one sample, sequenced in a study of vaccination and CD4 T cells after COVID-19 (dated by TCRdb to the early 2020s). Antigen specificity for these receptors is unknown. Receptor libraries were prepared by PCR. The data were produced on an Illumina iSeq 100. DNA from cultured CD4+ T cells underwent TCR sequencing with the Oncomine TCR Beta short-read assay at the Johns Hopkins FTIC core. The raw public reads went through TCRdb reprocessing: fastp at Q25, MiXCR clone calling, in-frame beta chains kept. CDR3 protein duplicates are merged, each entry listing the most common genes and DNA. The sample yields about 20,000 distinct CDR3 sequences; more than 20% were counted once. 6% to 8% of the sample is in the top ten clones. Reading the label with the study, this specimen's treatment or condition is: approximately 9-day PBMC culture with coronavirus spike peptide pools or control peptides (ViraFEST assay).

Specimen: cultured CD4+ T cells from blood. The receptor set was obtained from a human donor with COVID-19.

V and J are TRBV12-3 or TRBV12-4 and TRBJ1-1; D not resolved. The CDR3 length is 15 residues. Trimming shortened V by 6 bases and J by 8 bases, and 22 bases separated the two germline ends. CDR3: CASSSPLDWRPEAFF. The CDR3 nucleotides read TGTGCCAGCAGCTCCCCCCTGGACTGGCGTCCAGAAGCTTTCTTT.

This chain uses TRBV2 with TRBJ2-7; 11 nucleotides match TRBD2. V trimming: 6 bases; J trimming: 5 bases; junction bases outside the gene matches: 9. The CDR3 has 15 amino acids. Per germline, CDR1 SNHLY and CDR2 FYNNEI. The CDR3, as DNA: TGTGCCAGCAGCATAGCCATAGCGGGGGGGAACGAGCAGTACTTC. Amino acids: CASSIAIAGGNEQYF.

This clonotype is deemed medium-sized. This chain links TRBV27 with TRBJ1-6; D unclear. V lost 4 bases, J lost 7 bases, and 14 bases lay in between. The length of the CDR3 is 15 residues. CDR1 is MNHEY and CDR2 is SMNVEV in the germline V gene (reference sequence). The CDR3 region has the DNA TGTGCCAGCAGTTCGGTCCAAGGGAGAAATTCACCCCTCCACTTT. Residues: CASSSVQGRNSPLHF.

The chain is built from TRBV19 and TRBJ2-5; 12 bases line up with TRBD1. In germline, CDR1 is LNHDA, CDR2 SQIVND (reference sequence). V was clipped by 5 bases and J by 4 bases; unmatched bases: 11. The CDR3 is 17 residues long. The CDR3 loop reads CASSPRGGDRGRETQYF. Here the CDR3 DNA reads TGTGCCAGTAGTCCCCGGGGGGGGGACAGGGGGCGAGAGACCCAGTACTTC.

In its sample, this clonotype was seen a few times. This chain uses TRBV6-1 with TRBJ2-6; TRBD1 agrees at 8 bases. The trim removed 4 bases at V and 4 bases at J, leaving 15 bases unmatched. Per the germline V gene, CDR1 is MNHNS and CDR2 is SASEGT. The CDR3 spans 19 residues. The CDR3 DNA reads TGTGCCAGCAGTGGTGGTAGCAGGGGGCCTTCGAAGGGGGCCAACGTCCTGACTTTC. Translated: CASSGGSRGPSKGANVLTF.

Within the sample, this clonotype is medium-sized. V gene TRBV7-8 combines with J gene TRBJ2-2, with TRBD1 matching over 9 bases. This CDR3 region has 16 residues. V lost 5 bases to trimming and J lost 7 bases; unmatched junction nucleotides: 11. Germline values: CDR1 SGHVS, CDR2 FQNEAQ. CDR3 residues: CASSQTGTGKVGELFF. CDR3 DNA sequence: TGTGCCAGCAGCCAAACCGGGACAGGGAAGGTCGGGGAGCTGTTTTTT.

This clonotype was observed a few times. The V call is TRBV11-3, the J call TRBJ2-7, with 8 positions matching TRBD1. The CDR3 totals 16 residues. Germline assignment: CDR1 SGHNT and CDR2 YENEEA. V was clipped by 0 bases and J by 6 bases; unmatched bases: 10. Here the CDR3 reads CASSLECRTGRCEQYF. CDR3 sequence (DNA): TGTGCCAGCAGCTTAGAATGTAGGACAGGGAGATGCGAGCAGTACTTC.

The gene calls are TRBV27 and TRBJ2-5; no reliable D call. CDR1 and CDR2 (germline): MNHEY, SMNVEV (reference sequence). V was cut by 6 bases and J by 5 bases, with 13 bases left in between. The CDR3 length is 13 residues. CDR3 sequence (DNA): TGTGCCAGCAGCACAACAGTTGAGGAGACCCAGTACTTC. Protein product: CASSTTVEETQYF.

The V call is TRBV28, the J call TRBJ1-1; 8 nucleotides agree with TRBD1. Trimming cost V 5 bases and J 4 bases; bases outside gene matches: 6. The CDR3 is 14 amino acids. Germline CDR1 and CDR2: MDHEN and SYDVKM. The CDR3 here is CASSLPDRATEAFF. CDR3 bases: TGTGCCAGCAGTCTGCCGGACAGGGCCACTGAAGCTTTCTTT.

This clonotype came up a few times. The V gene is TRBV18, the J gene TRBJ1-2, with 7 bases matching TRBD1. V dropped 3 bases and J dropped 4; count of bases not matched to a gene: 11. This CDR3 is built from 16 residues. CDR1 is KGHSH and CDR2 is LQKENI in the germline V gene. The CDR3, as DNA: TGTGCCAGCTCACCGACACCAATAGACAGGGCCTATGGCTACACCTTC. Residues: CASSPTPIDRAYGYTF.

This clonotype qualifies as medium-sized. This chain links TRBV15 with TRBJ2-5; TRBD2 matches 9 bases. The J segment lost 5 bases and the V segment lost 10 bases, leaving 11 bases of the junction unmatched. This CDR3 is 14 amino acids long. Germline loops: CDR1 LNHNV, CDR2 YYDKDF (reference sequence). Here the CDR3 reads CAIAGGLAPETQYF. The CDR3 DNA sequence: TGTGCCATCGCGGGGGGGCTAGCTCCCGAGACCCAGTACTTC.

This clonotype was counted between two and nine times. The rearrangement uses TRBV20-1 and TRBJ2-3; D unresolved. There are 14 residues in the CDR3. Per germline, CDR1 DFQATT and CDR2 SNEGSKA (reference sequence). With 3 bases removed from V and 6 bases from J, the gap between germline ends came to 16 bases. The CDR3 DNA follows: TGCAGTGCTAGTGGGTCAGCGTTGGGCGATACGCAGTATTTT. Its translation is CSASGSALGDTQYF.

The chain carries TRBV12-3 or TRBV12-4 and TRBJ2-7; TRBD2 aligns across 12 bases. V dropped 3 bases and J dropped 6; count of bases not matched to a gene: 0. The CDR3 totals 13 residues. The CDR3 bases are TGTGCCAGCAGTTTGACTAGCGGGGGCGAGCAGTACTTC. The encoded protein is CASSLTSGGEQYF.

The chain combines TRBV12-3 or TRBV12-4 with TRBJ2-6; tentatively, D is TRBD2 (5 bases). V lost 3 bases, J lost 2 bases, and 11 bases lay in between. The CDR3 consists of 16 residues. CDR3 amino acids: CASSFFEEAGANVLTF. The CDR3 coding sequence is TGTGCCAGCAGTTTCTTTGAGGAGGCTGGGGCCAACGTCCTGACTTTC.

This clonotype came up a few times. The rearrangement joins TRBV18 to TRBJ1-1; D may be TRBD1 (6 bases). CDR1 and CDR2 from the germline V gene are KGHSH and LQKENI. The V end lost 4 bases, the J end lost 9 bases, and 12 bases lay between the germline ends. The CDR3 extends over 12 amino acids. CDR3 DNA: TGTGCCAGCTCACTCGAAACAGGGCAAGCTTTCTTT. Protein sequence: CASSLETGQAFF.

This chain connects TRBV10-3 to TRBJ1-1; possibly TRBD1 for D (6 bases). Germline lookup yields CDR1 ENHRY and CDR2 SYGVKD. Trimming cost V 6 bases and J 1 base, with 12 bases left between them. The CDR3 length is 14 residues. The CDR3 protein is CAISRGGQNTEAFF. CDR3 in DNA: TGTGCCATCAGCCGGGGGGGGCAGAACACTGAAGCTTTCTTT.

The sample holds a few counts of this clonotype. V is TRBV6-5 and J is TRBJ1-4, with TRBD1 matching 7 bases. Trimming took 2 bases from V and 2 from J; bases not matched to a gene: 11. CDR1 is MNHEY, CDR2 SVGAGI, per germline. CDR3 length: 18 amino acids. The CDR3 region has the DNA TGTGCCAGCAGTTACCAGAAATTCAGGGGGAGCACTAATGAAAAACTGTTTTTT. It codes for CASSYQKFRGSTNEKLFF.

V and J are TRBV5-4 and TRBJ1-6, with TRBD1 as a possible D gene (5 bases). Germline V gene lookup returns CDR1 SGHNT and CDR2 YYREEE (reference sequence). V was pared by 3 bases and J by 7 bases, with 11 bases between. The CDR3 contains 14 residues. The CDR3 sequence: CASSYRDRNSPLHF. CDR3 coding DNA: TGTGCCAGCAGCTACCGGGACCGAAATTCACCCCTCCACTTT.

This clonotype has more than one count but fewer than ten. The chain is built from TRBV20-1 and TRBJ2-7, with 15 nucleotides matching TRBD2. V shed 5 bases and J 6 bases; nucleotides not matched to a gene: 14. CDR3 length: 17 residues. Germline V CDR1 and CDR2: DFQATT, SNEGSKA (reference sequence). The CDR3 region is CSAQGTSGGLSRGEQYF. Written as DNA, the CDR3 is TGCAGTGCTCAAGGGACTAGCGGGGGGTTATCGAGGGGCGAGCAGTACTTC.

This clonotype was seen a handful of times. This chain joins TRBV12-3 or TRBV12-4 and TRBJ2-5, with D tentatively TRBD1 (6 bases). This CDR3 comprises 13 residues. The V end was cut by 7 bases, the J end by 5 bases, with 14 bases between. CDR3 DNA: TGTGCCAGCACCGCCAGGGGAAGGGAGACCCAGTACTTC. Protein product: CASTARGRETQYF.

By share, this clonotype counts as medium-sized. The V and J genes are TRBV6-1 and TRBJ2-2; D gene ambiguous. From germline, CDR1 is MNHNS and CDR2 SASEGT. This CDR3 contains 12 residues. The V and J ends lost 6 bases and 5 bases respectively, with 7 bases between them. This chain's CDR3 is CASSTVTGELFF. As DNA, the CDR3 is TGTGCCAGCAGCACAGTTACCGGGGAGCTGTTTTTT.

The V and J genes are TRBV5-4 and TRBJ2-5; possibly TRBD1 for D (5 bases). Germline values: CDR1 SGHNT, CDR2 YYREEE (reference sequence). The CDR3 spans 12 residues. Between the trimmed V and J ends, which lost 4 bases and 4 bases, there was a span of 8 bases. The CDR3 region is CASSLGRETQYF. The CDR3 bases are TGTGCCAGCAGCCTGGGGCGAGAGACCCAGTACTTC.

This clonotype counts as medium-sized. V gene TRBV27 combines with J gene TRBJ1-5; 7 positions match TRBD1. This CDR3 is built from 15 residues. J gave up 2 bases and V 7 bases, and 8 bases lay outside the gene matches. Per germline, CDR1 MNHEY and CDR2 SMNVEV (reference sequence). The CDR3 spells CASMETGQRNQPQHF. The CDR3 DNA reads TGTGCCAGCATGGAAACGGGACAGCGCAATCAGCCCCAGCATTTT.

This sequence joins TRBV19 and TRBJ1-2; D not resolved. The germline gives CDR1 LNHDA, CDR2 SQIVND (reference sequence). The CDR3 contains 12 residues. Deletions cut 6 bases from V and 1 base from J, with 6 bases between. CDR3 protein: CASSAINYGYTF. The CDR3 nucleotides are TGTGCCAGTAGCGCGATTAACTATGGCTACACCTTC.

A few counts support this clonotype. The gene calls are TRBV7-8 and TRBJ1-5; D is perhaps TRBD1 (6 bases). The CDR3 sequence is 17 residues long. The V end was cut by 0 bases, the J end by 6 bases, with 18 bases between. The germline gives CDR1 SGHVS, CDR2 FQNEAQ. This CDR3 reads CASSLAGVPGEGQPQHF. The CDR3 nucleotides read TGTGCCAGCAGCTTAGCGGGTGTTCCAGGGGAAGGTCAGCCCCAGCATTTT.

The chain joins TRBV7-9 to TRBJ2-2, with D uncertain. The V gene lost 4 bases and the J gene lost 6 bases, with 12 bases spanning the gap. CDR1 is SEHNR and CDR2 is FQNEAQ in the germline V gene (reference sequence). The CDR3 totals 14 residues. CDR3 sequence: CASSSYTESGELFF. CDR3 in DNA: TGTGCCAGCAGCTCCTATACGGAGTCCGGGGAGCTGTTTTTT.

This clonotype was observed a handful of times. V and J are TRBV2 and TRBJ1-5, with D maybe TRBD1 (5 bases). The germline V gene encodes CDR1 SNHLY and CDR2 FYNNEI. CDR3 length: 14 amino acids. Trimming shortened V by 3 bases and J by 4 bases, and 10 bases separated the two germline ends. The CDR3 spells CASSEGQRNQPQHF. CDR3 nucleotides: TGTGCCAGCAGTGAGGGGCAGAGAAATCAGCCCCAGCATTTT.

This clonotype showed up just a few times. The V gene is TRBV30, the J gene TRBJ1-2; tentative D call: TRBD1 (6 bases). The CDR3 extends over 16 amino acids. CDR1 is GTSNPN, CDR2 SVGIG, per germline (reference sequence). V lost 3 bases, J lost 2 bases, and 19 bases lay in between. The CDR3: CAWREYGQMGNYGYTF. As DNA, the CDR3 is TGTGCCTGGAGGGAATACGGACAGATGGGGAACTATGGCTACACCTTC. Variable domain in full (rest from reference TRBV30 and TRBJ1-2): SQTIHQWPATLVQPVGSPLSLECTVEGTSNPNLYWYRQAAGRGLQLLFYSVGIGQISSEVPQNLSASRPQDRQFILSSKKLLLSDSGFYLCAWREYGQMGNYGYTFGSGTRLTVV.

By frequency in the sample, this clonotype is medium-sized. The chain has TRBV6-1 and TRBJ2-5; D remains unclear. V gave up 3 bases and J gave up 4 bases, with 9 bases separating them. Germline V gene data show CDR1 as MNHNS and CDR2 as SASEGT. This CDR3 comprises 13 residues. The CDR3 loop reads CASSEGWLETQYF. The CDR3 bases are TGTGCCAGCAGTGAGGGGTGGCTAGAGACCCAGTACTTC.

This sequence joins TRBV7-3 and TRBJ2-5; 8 bases align to TRBD2. Trimming removed 2 bases from V and 5 bases from J; junction bases left unmatched: 7. This CDR3 is 15 amino acids long. The germline CDR1 and CDR2 sequences are SGHTA and FQGTGA. CDR3 DNA sequence: TGTGCCAGCAGCTTACTCGGGGGGGGCGGGGAGACCCAGTACTTC. Translation: CASSLLGGGGETQYF.

This clonotype is medium-sized (0.01 to 0.1%) in the sample. The J gene is TRBJ1-5, the V gene TRBV6-1; TRBD1 agrees at 7 bases. V shed 6 bases and J 6 bases; nucleotides not matched to a gene: 14. CDR1 is MNHNS, CDR2 SASEGT, per germline. This CDR3 spans 16 amino acids. CDR3: CASRARIDRVVQPQHF. Here the CDR3 DNA reads TGTGCCAGCAGGGCCCGAATTGACAGGGTAGTTCAGCCCCAGCATTTT.